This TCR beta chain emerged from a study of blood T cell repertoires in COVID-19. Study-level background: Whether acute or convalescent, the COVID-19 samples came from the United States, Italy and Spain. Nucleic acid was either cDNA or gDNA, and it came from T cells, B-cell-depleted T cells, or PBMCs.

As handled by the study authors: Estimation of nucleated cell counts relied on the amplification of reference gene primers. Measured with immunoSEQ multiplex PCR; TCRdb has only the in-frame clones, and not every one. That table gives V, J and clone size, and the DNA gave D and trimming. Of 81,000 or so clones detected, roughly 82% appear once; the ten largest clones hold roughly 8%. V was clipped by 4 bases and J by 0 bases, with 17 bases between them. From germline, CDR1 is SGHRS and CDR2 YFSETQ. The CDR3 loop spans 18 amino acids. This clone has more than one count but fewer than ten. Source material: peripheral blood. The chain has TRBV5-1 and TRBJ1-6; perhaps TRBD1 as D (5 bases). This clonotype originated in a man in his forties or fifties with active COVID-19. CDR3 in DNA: TGCGCCAGCAGCGATGACAGTTCCCCCTTCTCCTATAATTCACCCCTCCACTTT. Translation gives CASSDDSSPFSYNSPLHF.